The 31 T cell receptor beta chains presented below share a single source sample, sequenced in a study of T cell responses to AZD1222 COVID-19 vaccine. This table comes from immunoSEQ multiplex PCR, and its TCRdb copy is limited to in-frame clones, with some not included. The sample has around 130,000 clones, approximately 83% seen once. This specimen consisted of peripheral blood, obtained on day 0 of AZD1222 vaccination. The receptors here all came from an adult in good health.

This clone was counted once. The chain joins TRBV5-1 to TRBJ2-7, with 7 nucleotides matching TRBD1. Germline V CDR1 and CDR2: SGHRS, YFSETQ. This CDR3 contains 21 residues. J lost 3 bases, V lost 4 bases, and 28 bases had no gene match. The CDR3 DNA reads TGCGCCAGCAGCCCCACCAGGTGGACCGGGACAGCAGATGCGAGAGGCTACGAGCAGTACTTC. This translates into CASSPTRWTGTADARGYEQYF.

The genes are TRBV2 and TRBJ2-5, with TRBD2 matching 7 bases. CDR1 SNHLY and CDR2 FYNNEI come from the germline V gene. The trim removed 6 bases at V and 2 bases at J, leaving 6 bases unmatched. The CDR3 loop spans 14 amino acids. DNA for the CDR3: TGTGCCAGCAGGGGGGGGACCTCACAAGAGACCCAGTACTTC. It yields the protein CASRGGTSQETQYF. Supplemented by reference TRBV2 and TRBJ2-5, the full variable domain reads EPEVTQTPSHQVTQMGQEVILRCVPISNHLYFYWYRQILGQKVEFLVSFYNNEISEKSEIFDDQFSVERPDGSNFTLKIRSTKLEDSAMYFCASRGGTSQETQYFGPGTRLLVL.

This chain links TRBV11-2 with TRBJ1-2; D call uncertain. Trimming cost V 1 base and J 4 bases, with 13 bases left between them. The CDR3 is 15 amino acids. The germline gives CDR1 SGHAT, CDR2 FQNNGV. DNA of the CDR3: TGTGCCAGCAGCTTAGTCAAGGGCCTGGGCTATGGCTACACCTTC. Encoded protein: CASSLVKGLGYGYTF.

The chain is built from TRBV5-1 and TRBJ1-4, with 10 nucleotides matching TRBD1. J was trimmed by 8 bases and V by 5 bases; bases with no gene match: 12. Looked up from germline, CDR1 is SGHRS and CDR2 is YFSETQ. The length of the CDR3 is 16 residues. CDR3 region: CASRFGHGTGEEKLFF. The CDR3 nucleotides are TGCGCCAGCAGGTTCGGTCATGGGACAGGGGAGGAAAAACTGTTTTTT.

This clone was recorded once. The chain joins TRBV19 to TRBJ2-7; 11 bases are shared with TRBD1. The trim removed 5 bases at V and 3 bases at J, leaving 9 bases unmatched. This CDR3 is 16 amino acids long. CDR1 LNHDA and CDR2 SQIVND come from the germline V gene (reference sequence). The chain's CDR3 is CASSSGQGVSSYEQYF. As DNA, the CDR3 is TGTGCCAGTAGTTCGGGACAGGGGGTATCGAGCTACGAGCAGTACTTC.

V usage is TRBV5-1 and J usage is TRBJ1-1, with a weak D call TRBD1 (6 bases). V was clipped by 4 bases and J by 1 base, with 11 bases between them. The CDR3 sequence is 14 residues long. Germline CDR1 is SGHRS and CDR2 is YFSETQ. The CDR3 DNA reads as TGCGCCAGCAGCCTGGCGACAGGGAACACTGAAGCTTTCTTT. It encodes CASSLATGNTEAFF.

The chain has TRBV5-1 and TRBJ2-7; D may be TRBD1 or TRBD2 (5 bases each). The CDR3 has 17 residues. V lost 4 bases and J 0 bases, leaving 20 bases between the germline ends. Germline lookup yields CDR1 SGHRS and CDR2 YFSETQ. The CDR3 here is CASSRPPGTPSSYEQYF. The CDR3 region has the DNA TGCGCCAGCAGCAGACCCCCCGGGACGCCGAGCTCCTACGAGCAGTACTTC.

The gene calls are TRBV30 and TRBJ2-3; 7 bases map to TRBD2. The CDR3 consists of 13 residues. The germline CDR1 and CDR2 sequences are GTSNPN and SVGIG (reference sequence). V was pared by 0 bases and J by 6 bases, with 3 bases of the junction left unmatched. The CDR3 reads CAWSVAGIDTQYF. The CDR3 DNA is TGTGCCTGGAGTGTAGCGGGGATCGATACGCAGTATTTT.

The V gene is TRBV20-1, the J gene TRBJ1-3; a weak D match, TRBD1 (5 bases). V was clipped by 7 bases and J by 9 bases, with 10 bases between them. The CDR3 is 10 amino acids. Germline CDR1 is DFQATT and CDR2 is SNEGSKA (reference sequence). CDR3 sequence (DNA): TGCAGTGGGCAGGGAGCCACCATATATTTT. Its protein product is CSGQGATIYF.

The rearrangement joins TRBV19 to TRBJ1-2; D uncertain. Trimming removed 3 bases at V and 3 bases at J, with 8 bases between. From germline, CDR1 is LNHDA and CDR2 SQIVND (reference sequence). This CDR3 comprises 13 residues. As DNA, the CDR3 is TGTGCCAGTAGTATGGAAGAGGACTATGGCTACACCTTC. Translating it yields CASSMEEDYGYTF.

This clone has a single count. The DNA of the CDR3 is TGTGCCAGTAGTATAACGGAGAATCAGCCCCAGCATTTT. This gives the protein CASSITENQPQHF. The chain couples TRBV19 to TRBJ1-5; D unclear. Germline V gene lookup returns CDR1 LNHDA and CDR2 SQIVND (reference sequence). V was trimmed by 2 bases and J by 4 bases, leaving 6 bases between them. The CDR3 extends over 13 amino acids.

The genes are TRBV6-1 and TRBJ2-3; no clear D. This CDR3 region has 16 residues. Germline-derived CDR1 and CDR2 are MNHNS and SASEGT. Trimming pared 2 bases from V and 4 bases from J, leaving 16 bases between. The CDR3 DNA sequence: TGTGCCAGCAGTGAAAGGGCCGGCTCAGGAGCAGATACGCAGTATTTT. Amino acid sequence: CASSERAGSGADTQYF.

This sequence joins TRBV11-1 and TRBJ2-1, with D perhaps TRBD1 (5 bases). Trimming pared 6 bases from V and 4 bases from J, leaving 13 bases between. CDR1 is SGHAT, CDR2 FQDESV, per germline (reference sequence). CDR3 size: 14 residues. The CDR3 region is CASSIERTYNEQFF. The CDR3 nucleotides are TGTGCCAGCAGTATCGAGAGGACATACAATGAGCAGTTCTTC.

V usage is TRBV19 and J usage is TRBJ2-5; the D gene is possibly TRBD2 (5 bases). The germline V gene has CDR1 LNHDA and CDR2 SQIVND (reference sequence). The CDR3 sequence is 15 residues long. V lost 5 bases and J 0 bases, leaving 13 bases between the germline ends. This CDR3 reads CASSVTTPNQETQYF. CDR3 nucleotides: TGTGCCAGTAGTGTGACTACGCCGAACCAAGAGACCCAGTACTTC.

V gene TRBV9 combines with J gene TRBJ1-1; D is unclear. The length of the CDR3 is 13 residues. Germline V CDR1 and CDR2: SGDLS, YYNGEE. V was cut by 2 bases and J by 2 bases, with 7 bases left in between. In DNA, the CDR3 is TGTGCCAGCAGCGTCCGGGTCAACACTGAAGCTTTCTTT. Encoded protein: CASSVRVNTEAFF.

V gene TRBV28 combines with J gene TRBJ1-2; TRBD1 agrees at 8 bases. The CDR3 runs 14 residues. The ends lost 2 bases at V and 7 bases at J; junction bases unmatched: 6. Germline V lookup: CDR1 MDHEN, CDR2 SYDVKM. The CDR3 spells CASSLADREIGYTF. The CDR3 bases are TGTGCCAGCAGTTTAGCGGACAGGGAGATTGGCTACACCTTC.

The chain uses TRBV30 and TRBJ2-1, with unresolved D. The germline V and J ends were trimmed by 3 bases and 0 bases, with 24 bases remaining between them. Germline V CDR1 and CDR2: GTSNPN, SVGIG (reference sequence). CDR3 size: 19 residues. The CDR3 bases are TGTGCCTGGAGAAGCGTCTCTTCTATTTGGGATAGCTCCTACAATGAGCAGTTCTTC. Protein sequence: CAWRSVSSIWDSSYNEQFF.

This chain joins TRBV28 and TRBJ1-2; weak D call: TRBD1 (5 bases). The CDR3 is 12 amino acids. Deletions cut 3 bases from V and 6 bases from J, with 8 bases between. Germline CDR1 and CDR2: MDHEN and SYDVKM. CDR3: CASSLPGHGYTF. The CDR3, as DNA: TGTGCCAGCAGTTTGCCAGGGCATGGCTACACCTTC.

This chain joins TRBV9 and TRBJ1-2, with D tentatively TRBD1 (6 bases). The CDR3 totals 15 residues. V was shortened by 0 bases and J by 4 bases, with 13 bases between the two germline ends. The germline CDR1 and CDR2 sequences are SGDLS and YYNGEE. CDR3 in amino acids: CASSVGTEGFYGYTF. CDR3 nucleotide sequence: TGTGCCAGCAGCGTAGGGACAGAGGGCTTCTATGGCTACACCTTC.

The CDR3 loop reads CASSEETSGGHEQFF. DNA for the CDR3: TGTGCCAGCAGTGAAGAGACTAGCGGGGGGCATGAGCAGTTCTTC. The chain employs TRBV6-1 and TRBJ2-1; 13 bases map to TRBD2. The CDR3 extends over 15 amino acids. V was clipped by 1 base and J by 8 bases; unmatched bases: 2. CDR1 is MNHNS, CDR2 SASEGT, per germline.

This clone was recorded only once. The genes are TRBV14 and TRBJ2-1; tentatively, D is TRBD2 (6 bases). Trimming removed 0 bases from V and 5 bases from J, with 23 bases in between. Germline CDR1 SGHDN, CDR2 FVKESK. The CDR3 runs to 19 residues. The CDR3 DNA follows: TGTGCCAGCAGCCAAGATGCGGTTCGAGCCGGGACTTGGGACAATGAGCAGTTCTTC. It codes for CASSQDAVRAGTWDNEQFF.

The CDR3 loop is CASQTSGRGAGEKLFF. The CDR3 DNA reads TGTGCCAGTCAGACTAGTGGCCGGGGGGCGGGTGAAAAACTGTTTTTT. V is TRBV19 and J is TRBJ1-4, with a possible D match to TRBD1 (6 bases). Trimming shortened V by 8 bases and J by 7 bases, and 23 bases separated the two germline ends. The V gene's germline CDR1 is LNHDA and CDR2 SQIVND (reference sequence). The CDR3 is 16 residues long.

This clone has a handful of counts. The CDR3: CASSGTQGITEAFF. Here the CDR3 DNA reads TGTGCCAGCAGTGGAACACAGGGTATAACTGAAGCTTTCTTT. The chain uses TRBV2 and TRBJ1-1, with D perhaps matching TRBD1 (6 bases). Trimming stripped 4 bases from V and 5 bases from J, with 14 bases between. The V gene's germline CDR1 is SNHLY and CDR2 FYNNEI. CDR3 length equals 14 residues.

The rearrangement joins TRBV7-2 to TRBJ2-2; D is perhaps TRBD2 (5 bases). V was pared by 7 bases and J by 8 bases, with 23 bases between. Germline V CDR1 and CDR2: SGHTA, FQGNSA. The CDR3 has 16 residues. CDR3: CASNRPEGKGRGELFF. The CDR3 coding sequence is TGTGCCAGCAACCGCCCTGAGGGAAAGGGTAGGGGGGAGCTGTTTTTT.

The V and J genes are TRBV19 and TRBJ1-5, with 11 bases matching TRBD1. Germline values: CDR1 LNHDA, CDR2 SQIVND (reference sequence). Trimming cost V 1 base and J 7 bases; bases outside gene matches: 0. The CDR3 is 14 residues long. The CDR3 nucleotides read TGTGCCAGTAGTATAGGGACAGGGGGCCAGCCCCAGCATTTT. Its protein product is CASSIGTGGQPQHF.

The chain uses TRBV13 and TRBJ1-1, with 7 positions matching TRBD1. The germline gives CDR1 PRHDT, CDR2 FYEKMQ (reference sequence). Trimming cost V 4 bases and J 5 bases; bases outside gene matches: 4. The CDR3 extends over 13 amino acids. CDR3 coding DNA: TGTGCCAGCAGCTACCGGGACAGAACTGAAGCTTTCTTT. It translates to CASSYRDRTEAFF.

In the case of this clone: No conserved phenylalanine or tryptophan is present at the end of the CDR3, so a read error is the likely explanation. It is unclear where the CDR3 begins or ends on the DNA, so no DNA is shown, and the CDR3 is as TCRdb lists it. This chain connects TRBV6-1 to TRBJ1-2; the tabulated D call, TRBD1, remains unverified against the DNA. Counting both end residues, the CDR3 totals 13 amino acids. From germline, CDR1 is MNHNS and CDR2 SASEGT. This CDR3 is CASSETLLTGLVC.

The chain combines TRBV6-6 with TRBJ1-1; the D is unclear. With 2 bases removed from V and 1 base from J, the gap between germline ends came to 5 bases. The V gene's germline CDR1 is MNHNY and CDR2 SVGAGI (reference sequence). The CDR3 consists of 13 residues. The CDR3 spells CASSYEGNTEAFF. CDR3 in DNA: TGTGCCAGCAGTTACGAGGGGAACACTGAAGCTTTCTTT.

The J gene is TRBJ1-2, the V gene TRBV5-1, with a weak D call TRBD1 (6 bases). This CDR3 contains 14 residues. The germline V and J ends were trimmed by 0 bases and 2 bases, with 8 bases remaining between them. Germline CDR1 and CDR2: SGHRS and YFSETQ. The CDR3 protein is CASSLADSNYGYTF. In DNA form, the CDR3 reads TGCGCCAGCAGCTTGGCGGACAGCAACTATGGCTACACCTTC.

The chain carries TRBV6-1 and TRBJ2-7; 13 bases are a match to TRBD2. Germline V gene lookup returns CDR1 MNHNS and CDR2 SASEGT. The CDR3 covers 13 residues. Unmatched junction bases numbered 2, after V lost 0 bases and J lost 12 bases. The CDR3 loop reads CASSEALAGGSYF. CDR3 in DNA: TGTGCCAGCAGTGAAGCACTAGCGGGAGGGTCGTACTTC.

The V call is TRBV27, the J call TRBJ2-7, with 13 bases that match TRBD2. Germline CDR1 reads MNHEY; CDR2 reads SMNVEV (reference sequence). The CDR3 covers 16 residues. V shed 4 bases, J shed 1 base, and the junction held 4 bases outside the gene matches. CDR3 coding DNA: TGTGCCAGCAGTTCGGGACTAGCGGGGACGTCCTACGAGCAGTACTTC. As protein: CASSSGLAGTSYEQYF.